This T cell receptor (beta chain) came from a study of PD-L1 blockade in urothelial cancer. Using immunoSEQ multiplex PCR, the repertoire was profiled, and TCRdb retains in-frame clones only, with some absent. This table has approximately 38,000 clones, around four fifths appearing once. V dropped 3 bases and J dropped 2 bases, with 12 bases sitting between them. This CDR3 region has 15 residues. CDR1 is LNHDA, CDR2 SQIVND, per germline (reference sequence). Sequenced material: PBMCs, taken around atezolizumab (anti-PD-L1) treatment. The chain is built from TRBV19 and TRBJ2-3; maybe TRBD1 (5 bases). The receptor comes from a man in his sixties with urothelial cancer. CDR3 nucleotide sequence: TGTGCCAGTAGTATCACCAGGGTACCCACAGATACGCAGTATTTT. Translation: CASSITRVPTDTQYF.